Following are 21 T cell receptor beta chains from one sample sequenced in a study of regulatory T cells in long-lasting Graves disease. Time point described: newly diagnosed GD, antithyroid drugs for less than 3 months. Researchers made the TCR library from RNA that was extracted from PBMCs. Both iRepertoire HTBI primers and Arm-PCR of CDR3 regions were used to build the TCR beta libraries. Via MiXCR, TCRdb re-called the multiplex PCR reads, giving one row per CDR3 protein. The repertoire holds 200,000 to 250,000 distinct CDR3 sequences, about 18% seen once, with approximately 20% in the top ten. Sequencing used peripheral blood mononuclear cells (PBMCs), obtained at new diagnosis, from a patient treated with antithyroid drugs. These receptors all stem from a female donor with Graves disease.

The chain employs TRBV4-1 and TRBJ2-5; 10 bases match TRBD2. The CDR3 is 17 amino acids. The trim removed 0 bases at V and 5 bases at J, leaving 9 bases unmatched. Germline V gene sequence: CDR1 MGHRA, CDR2 YSYEKL. CDR3 residues: CASSQDGLAGVGETQYF. As DNA, the CDR3 is TGCGCCAGCAGCCAAGATGGGCTAGCGGGAGTTGGGGAGACCCAGTACTTC.

Notes on this clonotype: The junction departs from the called germline gene at one end, perhaps through a read error. The chain is built from TRBV5-6 and TRBJ1-5; a possible D gene is TRBD1 (6 bases). The length of the CDR3 is 14 residues. Germline values: CDR1 SGHDT, CDR2 YYEEEE. CDR3 bases: TGTGCCAACAGCTTCGGGGGGGGCGGGAGGCCCCAGCATTTT. It encodes CANSFGGGGRPQHF.

In its sample, this clonotype was seen many times. V usage is TRBV5-6 and J usage is TRBJ2-1; D call uncertain. Germline V gene data show CDR1 as SGHDT and CDR2 as YYEEEE. Trimming took 2 bases from V and 6 from J, leaving 6 bases between them. The CDR3 consists of 12 residues. This CDR3 reads CASSFPRNEQFF. DNA for the CDR3: TGTGCCAGCAGCTTTCCGCGCAATGAGCAGTTCTTC.

In its sample, this clonotype was seen many times. The V and J genes are TRBV20-1 and TRBJ2-3; 11 nucleotides align to TRBD2. The trim removed 0 bases at V and 6 bases at J, leaving 2 bases unmatched. The CDR3 consists of 14 residues. Germline CDR1 is DFQATT and CDR2 is SNEGSKA (reference sequence). CDR3: CSARDRTSGDTQYF. CDR3 in DNA: TGCAGTGCTAGAGATAGGACTAGCGGGGATACGCAGTATTTT.

This clonotype was detected many times. The V and J genes are TRBV6-1 and TRBJ2-7; 10 nucleotides agree with TRBD2. There are 16 residues in the CDR3. The junction had 12 bases not matched to a gene; V was cut back by 10 bases and J by 0 bases. Germline loops: CDR1 MNHNS, CDR2 SASEGT. The CDR3 DNA is TGTGCCACAACTAGCGGGATTGGGAGGAGCTCCTACGAGCAGTACTTC. Protein: CATTSGIGRSSYEQYF.

The rearrangement uses TRBV6-2 or TRBV6-3 and TRBJ1-1, with D possibly being TRBD1 (6 bases). The CDR3 length is 13 residues. CDR1 is MNHEY and CDR2 is SVGEGT in the germline V gene. Trimming removed 6 bases at V and 8 bases at J, with 16 bases between. The CDR3 DNA reads TGTGCCAGCAGCTCAGACAGGACTTGGGAAGCTTTCTTT. Encoded protein: CASSSDRTWEAFF.

This clonotype came up many times. The chain is built from TRBV2 and TRBJ1-1; no reliable D call. Germline-derived CDR1 and CDR2 are SNHLY and FYNNEI. Trimming removed 7 bases from V and 0 bases from J, with 12 bases in between. The CDR3 is 14 residues long. CDR3 amino acids: CASTSSALNTEAFF. In DNA, the CDR3 is TGTGCCAGCACATCCTCTGCACTGAACACTGAAGCTTTCTTT.

This clonotype was detected ten times or more. The chain links TRBV5-1 to TRBJ2-1; D not resolved. Looked up from germline, CDR1 is SGHRS and CDR2 is YFSETQ. The CDR3 covers 13 residues. Trimming stripped 4 bases from V and 4 bases from J, with 9 bases between. CDR3 coding DNA: TGCGCCAGCAGCGACTCCACGTACAATGAGCAGTTCTTC. Its translation: CASSDSTYNEQFF.

The V gene is TRBV7-9, the J gene TRBJ2-7, with 13 bases matching TRBD2. CDR1 is SEHNR and CDR2 is FQNEAQ in the germline V gene (reference sequence). Unmatched junction bases numbered 9, after V lost 1 base and J lost 6 bases. The CDR3 is 17 amino acids. CDR3 DNA: TGTGCCAGCAGCTTAGTACTAGCGGGAGGGCCCTGGGGCGAGCAGTACTTC. This sequence encodes CASSLVLAGGPWGEQYF.

This clonotype showed up many times. The chain links TRBV28 to TRBJ2-3, with D hard to call. The V end was cut by 4 bases, the J end by 4 bases, with 3 bases between. CDR1 MDHEN and CDR2 SYDVKM come from the germline V gene. This CDR3 has 11 residues. CDR3 in DNA: TGTGCCAGCAGTTACCCAGATACGCAGTATTTT. Residues: CASSYPDTQYF. The full variable domain, rest sourced from reference TRBV28 and TRBJ2-3, is DVKVTQSSRYLVKRTGEKVFLECVQDMDHENMFWYRQDPGLGLRLIYFSYDVKMKEKGDIPEGYSVSREKKERFSLILESASTNQTSMYLCASSYPDTQYFGPGTRLTVL.

The chain couples TRBV2 to TRBJ2-7; 8 positions agree with TRBD2. CDR3 size: 14 residues. Germline lookup yields CDR1 SNHLY and CDR2 FYNNEI. V shed 6 bases, J shed 3 bases, and the junction held 7 bases outside the gene matches. The CDR3 sequence: CASRAPGLDYEQYF. The CDR3 DNA follows: TGTGCCAGCAGGGCTCCGGGACTAGACTACGAGCAGTACTTC.

This clonotype was seen at least ten times. The rearrangement links TRBV29-1 to TRBJ2-1, with D possibly being TRBD2 (6 bases). Germline assignment: CDR1 SQVTM and CDR2 ANQGSEA. The CDR3 totals 16 residues. Trimming removed 2 bases from V and 0 bases from J, with 14 bases in between. The CDR3 is CSVELERVTSYNEQFF. The CDR3 DNA reads as TGCAGCGTTGAACTTGAGCGGGTGACCTCCTACAATGAGCAGTTCTTC.

This clonotype was seen at least ten times. CDR3 amino acids: CASSLGREGKNEQFF. In nucleotides, the CDR3 is TGTGCCAGCAGTTTAGGGCGGGAGGGGAAGAATGAGCAGTTCTTC. This chain joins TRBV28 and TRBJ2-1; TRBD2 matches 9 bases. V lost 2 bases and J lost 7; bases outside the gene matches: 6. The CDR3 contains 15 residues. Germline V CDR1 and CDR2: MDHEN, SYDVKM.

This clonotype was counted ten times or more. The DNA of the CDR3 is TGTGCCAGCAGCCGACTAGCGGAGACGTACTTC. It is translated as CASSRLAETYF. The genes are TRBV12-3 or TRBV12-4 and TRBJ2-7; 9 bases are a match to TRBD2. The length of the CDR3 is 11 residues. Trimming removed 6 bases from V and 12 bases from J; junction bases left unmatched: 6.

Only a few counts were recorded for this clonotype. The V gene is TRBV20-1, the J gene TRBJ2-7; tentatively, D is TRBD2 (5 bases). V lost 2 bases and J 7 bases, leaving 18 bases between the germline ends. This CDR3 region has 14 residues. CDR1 is DFQATT and CDR2 is SNEGSKA in the germline V gene (reference sequence). This CDR3 reads CSARTAGEFGEQYF. CDR3 coding DNA: TGCAGTGCTAGAACCGCCGGGGAGTTTGGTGAGCAGTACTTC.

In its sample, this clonotype was seen many times. The CDR3 sequence is CASSLEGAGSEQFF. The CDR3, as DNA: TGTGCCAGCAGCTTAGAAGGAGCGGGATCTGAGCAGTTCTTC. The V call is TRBV7-6, the J call TRBJ2-1, with 7 bases aligning to TRBD2. Germline trimming cut 1 base from V and 9 bases from J; bases unmatched to any gene: 6. CDR3 length: 14 residues. Germline CDR1 reads SGHVS; CDR2 reads FNYEAQ.

This clonotype was detected ten times or more. The chain carries TRBV19 and TRBJ2-2; 9 bases match TRBD2. The V segment lost 2 bases and the J segment 1 base; nucleotides outside the gene matches: 5. Per the germline V gene, CDR1 is LNHDA and CDR2 is SQIVND (reference sequence). The CDR3 has 17 amino acids. This chain's CDR3 is CASSIMTSGGNTGELFF. In DNA form, the CDR3 reads TGTGCCAGTAGTATAATGACTAGCGGAGGGAACACCGGGGAGCTGTTTTTT.

The V call is TRBV28, the J call TRBJ1-1, with D perhaps TRBD1 (6 bases). Trimming stripped 7 bases from V and 10 bases from J, with 13 bases between. This CDR3 is built from 11 residues. Germline loops: CDR1 MDHEN, CDR2 SYDVKM. The CDR3 reads CASIEQGPAFF. The CDR3 coding sequence is TGTGCCAGCATAGAACAGGGACCAGCTTTCTTT.

In its sample, this clonotype was seen many times. The chain employs TRBV7-9 and TRBJ2-7, with 9 bases aligning to TRBD1. V lost 5 bases to trimming and J lost 3 bases; unmatched junction nucleotides: 5. The CDR3 contains 14 residues. Germline assignment: CDR1 SEHNR and CDR2 FQNEAQ (reference sequence). The CDR3 DNA sequence: TGTGCCAGCAGCCCCGGGACAGGGAGCTACGAGCAGTACTTC. This encodes CASSPGTGSYEQYF.

The chain uses TRBV2 and TRBJ2-1, with unresolved D. The CDR3 is 12 residues long. V lost 6 bases and J lost 7, with 10 bases in between. The germline gives CDR1 SNHLY, CDR2 FYNNEI. The CDR3 is CASSVDANEQFF. As DNA, the CDR3 is TGTGCCAGCAGCGTAGATGCGAATGAGCAGTTCTTC.

This clonotype was seen at least ten times. The chain has TRBV20-1 and TRBJ2-1; 8 bases are shared with TRBD2. The CDR3 totals 17 residues. Looked up from germline, CDR1 is DFQATT and CDR2 is SNEGSKA (reference sequence). V was clipped by 6 bases and J by 1 base; unmatched bases: 14. Here the CDR3 DNA reads TGCAGTGCCAACTCCCCGTATCTAGCGGGTTCCTACAATGAGCAGTTCTTC. Translation: CSANSPYLAGSYNEQFF.